This TCR beta chain came from a study of OX40 agonist ivuxolimab in advanced cancers. Findings of the study overall: Low normalized clonal expansion also occurred in some nonresponding patients. Researchers did not establish what antigens the expanded peripheral T cells target.

TCRdb keeps only in-frame clones here, not all; method: immunoSEQ multiplex PCR. Here the sample spans 90,000 to 120,000 clones, under 95% being singletons. The germline V and J ends were trimmed by 7 bases and 7 bases, with 20 bases remaining between them. This CDR3 contains 14 residues. CDR1 is LNHNV and CDR2 is YYDKDF in the germline V gene (reference sequence). On this clone: Its specificity is unknown.

V gene TRBV15 combines with J gene TRBJ2-7, with no clear D. The sequence was collected from an adult with an advanced solid tumor such as melanoma, head and neck, liver or kidney cancer. Here the sequenced sample was CD4+ or CD8+ T cells sorted from blood, taken in a trial of the OX40 agonist ivuxolimab. In nucleotides, the CDR3 is TGTGCCACCACCTCGGACCGTCGCCTAGGAGAGCAGTACTTC. It is translated as CATTSDRRLGEQYF.